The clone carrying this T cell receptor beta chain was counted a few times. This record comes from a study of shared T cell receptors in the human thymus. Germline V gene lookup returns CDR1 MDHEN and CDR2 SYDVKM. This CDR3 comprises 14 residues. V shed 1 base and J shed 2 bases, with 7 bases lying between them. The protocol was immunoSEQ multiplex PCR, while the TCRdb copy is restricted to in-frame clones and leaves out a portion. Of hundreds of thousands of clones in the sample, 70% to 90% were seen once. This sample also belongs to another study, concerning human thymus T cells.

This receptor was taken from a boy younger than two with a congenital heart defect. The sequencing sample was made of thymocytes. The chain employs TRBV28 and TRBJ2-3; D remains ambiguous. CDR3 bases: TGTGCCAGCAGTTTATCTAGTCCCACAGATACGCAGTATTTT. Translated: CASSLSSPTDTQYF.